This T cell receptor beta chain was sequenced in a study of shared T cell receptors in the human thymus. The data were produced by immunoSEQ multiplex PCR, yet TCRdb's version contains in-frame clones alone and is incomplete. The sample includes about 660,000 clones, 85% to 90% of them seen just once. Germline loops: CDR1 LNHDA, CDR2 SQIVND (reference sequence). The ends were cut back, 6 bases at V and 7 bases at J, with 19 bases in the middle. The CDR3 is 14 residues long. These data were likewise used in another study, on human thymus T cells. From that second work: Apparent skewing of V and J gene usage characterized both thymic and blood repertoires. Highly overlapping thymic repertoires among unrelated individuals were reported in related research.

The rearrangement joins TRBV19 to TRBJ2-7, with D possibly being TRBD2 (6 bases). The clonotype originates from a boy less than two years old with a congenital heart defect. The sample was thymocytes. The DNA for the CDR3 is TGTGCCAGTAGCCATCCCACTAGCCCTAGGGAGCAGTACTTC. This sequence encodes CASSHPTSPREQYF.